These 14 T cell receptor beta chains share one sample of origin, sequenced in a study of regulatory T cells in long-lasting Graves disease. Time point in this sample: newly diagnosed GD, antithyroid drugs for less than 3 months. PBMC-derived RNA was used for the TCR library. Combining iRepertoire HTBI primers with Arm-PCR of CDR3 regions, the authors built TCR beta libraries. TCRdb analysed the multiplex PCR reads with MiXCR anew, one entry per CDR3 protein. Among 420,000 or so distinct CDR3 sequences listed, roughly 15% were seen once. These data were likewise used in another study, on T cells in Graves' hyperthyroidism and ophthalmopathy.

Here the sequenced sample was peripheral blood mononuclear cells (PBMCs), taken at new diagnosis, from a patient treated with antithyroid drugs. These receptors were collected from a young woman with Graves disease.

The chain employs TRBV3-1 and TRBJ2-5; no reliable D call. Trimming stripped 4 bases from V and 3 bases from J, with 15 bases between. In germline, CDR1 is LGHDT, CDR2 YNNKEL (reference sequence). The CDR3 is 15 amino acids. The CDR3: CASSPRGMEKETQYF. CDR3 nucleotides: TGTGCCAGCAGCCCACGTGGCATGGAGAAAGAGACCCAGTACTTC.

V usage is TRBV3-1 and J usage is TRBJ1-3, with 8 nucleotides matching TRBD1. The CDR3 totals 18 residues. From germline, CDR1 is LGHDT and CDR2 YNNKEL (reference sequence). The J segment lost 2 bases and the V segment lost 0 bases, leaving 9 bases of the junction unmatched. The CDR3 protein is CASSQDYEPTGAGNTIYF. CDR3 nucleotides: TGTGCCAGCAGCCAAGATTACGAACCGACAGGGGCTGGAAACACCATATATTTT.

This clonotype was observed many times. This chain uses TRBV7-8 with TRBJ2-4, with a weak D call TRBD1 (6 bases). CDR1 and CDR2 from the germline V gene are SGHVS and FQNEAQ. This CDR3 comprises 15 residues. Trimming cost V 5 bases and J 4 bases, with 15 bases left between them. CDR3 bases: TGTGCCAGCAGCCTAGGAGTCGGGACAAAAAACATTCAGTACTTC. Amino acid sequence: CASSLGVGTKNIQYF.

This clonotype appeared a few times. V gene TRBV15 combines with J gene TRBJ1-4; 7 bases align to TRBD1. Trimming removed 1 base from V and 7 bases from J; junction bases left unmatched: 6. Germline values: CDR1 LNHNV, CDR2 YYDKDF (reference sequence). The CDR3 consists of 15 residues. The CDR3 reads CATSRAETGTEKLFF. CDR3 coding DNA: TGTGCCACCAGCAGAGCTGAGACAGGGACTGAAAAACTGTTTTTT.

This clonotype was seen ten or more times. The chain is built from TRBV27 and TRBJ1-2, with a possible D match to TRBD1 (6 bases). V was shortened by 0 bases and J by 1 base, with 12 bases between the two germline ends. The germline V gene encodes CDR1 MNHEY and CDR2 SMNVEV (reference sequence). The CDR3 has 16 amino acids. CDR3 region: CASSLSNGQNNYGYTF. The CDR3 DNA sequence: TGTGCCAGCAGTTTATCAAACGGACAGAATAACTATGGCTACACCTTC.

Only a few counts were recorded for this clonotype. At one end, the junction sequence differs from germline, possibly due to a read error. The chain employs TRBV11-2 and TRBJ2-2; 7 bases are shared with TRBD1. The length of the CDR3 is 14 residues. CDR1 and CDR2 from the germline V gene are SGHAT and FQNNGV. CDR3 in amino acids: CASSLIQGKWDLFF. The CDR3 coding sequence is TGTGCCAGCAGCTTAATACAGGGGAAATGGGACCTGTTTTTT.

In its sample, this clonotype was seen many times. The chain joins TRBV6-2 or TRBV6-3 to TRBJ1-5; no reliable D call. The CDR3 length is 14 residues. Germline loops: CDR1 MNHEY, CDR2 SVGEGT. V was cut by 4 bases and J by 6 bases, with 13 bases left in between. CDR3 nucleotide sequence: TGTGCCAGCAGTTCGGGCGGAGGCCCTCAGCCCCAGCATTTT. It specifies CASSSGGGPQPQHF.

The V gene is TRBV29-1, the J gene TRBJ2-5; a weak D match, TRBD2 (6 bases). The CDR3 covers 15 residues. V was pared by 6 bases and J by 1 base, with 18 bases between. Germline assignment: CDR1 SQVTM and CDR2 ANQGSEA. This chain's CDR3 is CSVRGGGAGQETQYF. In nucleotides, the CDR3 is TGCAGCGTCCGAGGTGGGGGAGCGGGCCAAGAGACCCAGTACTTC.

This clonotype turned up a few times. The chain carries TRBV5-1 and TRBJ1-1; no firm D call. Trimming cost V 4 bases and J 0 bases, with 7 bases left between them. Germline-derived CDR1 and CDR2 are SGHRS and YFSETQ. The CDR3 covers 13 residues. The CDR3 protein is CASSPHLNTEAFF. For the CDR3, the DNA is TGCGCCAGCAGCCCTCACTTGAACACTGAAGCTTTCTTT.

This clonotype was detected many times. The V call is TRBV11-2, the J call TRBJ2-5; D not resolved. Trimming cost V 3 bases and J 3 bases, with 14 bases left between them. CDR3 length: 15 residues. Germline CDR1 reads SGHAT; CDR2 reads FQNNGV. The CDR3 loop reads CASSFLPRMEETQYF. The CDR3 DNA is TGTGCCAGCAGCTTTCTGCCCCGGATGGAAGAGACCCAGTACTTC.

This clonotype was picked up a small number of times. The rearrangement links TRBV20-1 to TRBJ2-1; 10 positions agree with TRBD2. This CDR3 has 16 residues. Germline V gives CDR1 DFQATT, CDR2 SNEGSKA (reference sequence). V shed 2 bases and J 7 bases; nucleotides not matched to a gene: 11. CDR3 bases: TGCAGTGCTAGACCCACCCTAGCGGGAGTATGGAATGAGCAGTTCTTC. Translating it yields CSARPTLAGVWNEQFF.

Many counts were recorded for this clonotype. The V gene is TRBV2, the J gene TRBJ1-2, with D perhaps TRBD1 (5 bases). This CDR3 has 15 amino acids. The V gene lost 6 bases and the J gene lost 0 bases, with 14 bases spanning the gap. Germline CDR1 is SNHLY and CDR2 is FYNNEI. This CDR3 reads CASRERQYSNYGYTF. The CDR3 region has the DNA TGTGCCAGCAGGGAGAGACAGTATTCTAACTATGGCTACACCTTC.

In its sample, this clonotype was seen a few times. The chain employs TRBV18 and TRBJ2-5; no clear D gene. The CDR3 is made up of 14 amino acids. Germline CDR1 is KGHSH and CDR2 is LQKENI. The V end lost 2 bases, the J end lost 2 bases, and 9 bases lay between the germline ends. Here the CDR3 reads CASSPGRQQETQYF. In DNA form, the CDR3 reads TGTGCCAGCTCACCAGGGCGGCAACAAGAGACCCAGTACTTC.

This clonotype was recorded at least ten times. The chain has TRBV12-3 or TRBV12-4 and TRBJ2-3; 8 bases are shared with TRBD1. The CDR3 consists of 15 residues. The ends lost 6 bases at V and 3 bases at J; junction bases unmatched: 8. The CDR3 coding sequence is TGTGCCAGCAGGAAAGGACAGGGACGGACAGATACGCAGTATTTT. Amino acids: CASRKGQGRTDTQYF.